This T cell receptor beta chain was recovered during a study of cytomegalovirus exposure and HLA in healthy donors. Findings and limits, study-wide: The presence/absence work took it that sequencing depth was about the same across donors.

V shed 3 bases and J shed 7 bases, with 10 bases lying between them. The CDR3 has 13 amino acids. The germline V gene encodes CDR1 SGHTA and CDR2 FQGNSA. In the case of this clone: The antigen remains undetermined.

All the people who gave samples were healthy bone marrow donors. This PCR relied on a set of 60 Vbeta primers and 13 Jbeta primers. Under the authors' procedure: Unique TCR beta chains totaled some 78 million in a later count, with about 11 million of them shared. Assay used: immunoSEQ multiplex PCR; TCRdb lists only in-frame clones, some missing. V and J calls and clone size are copied from that table; D and trimming were computed from the DNA. The sample shows 170,000 or so clones, 75% to 85% of them seen only once. Material: PBMCs. This TCR was sampled from a woman between 50 and 59 years old in good health and CMV-seropositive. The chain couples TRBV7-2 to TRBJ1-5; perhaps TRBD1 as D (5 bases). CDR3 region: CASSLGPRQPQHF. The CDR3 DNA reads TGTGCCAGCAGCTTGGGGCCAAGGCAGCCCCAGCATTTT.